This TCR beta chain was sequenced for a study of post-analysis software for immune sequencing data. Points from the study as a whole: Compared with controls, patients had more of roughly five TRBV segments, including TRBV5-6, TRBV5-1 and TRBV20-1.

Details on this clonotype: Antigen unknown.

Unique-molecular-identifier-tagged TCR beta cDNA libraries were used. From around 0.96 to 9.9 million T cells, roughly 540,000 cDNA molecules were obtained. TCRdb reprocessed the PCR reads via MiXCR and lists one record per CDR3 protein. This table holds fewer than 850,000 distinct CDR3 sequences, around 27% found once. This CDR3 has 17 residues. The V gene's germline CDR1 is SGHRS and CDR2 YFSETQ. J was trimmed by 2 bases and V by 0 bases; bases with no gene match: 6. The chain carries TRBV5-1 and TRBJ2-7; 12 nucleotides align to TRBD2. Material for sequencing was blood. The receptor was isolated from a girl aged 5 to 17 with multiple sclerosis. The CDR3 sequence is CASSLDSGLAGAYEQYF. The DNA for the CDR3 is TGCGCCAGCAGCTTGGACTCGGGACTAGCGGGTGCCTACGAGCAGTACTTC.